The 27 T cell receptor beta chains listed next were all sequenced from one sample in a study of cytomegalovirus exposure and HLA in healthy donors. Primers for the PCR totalled 60 Vbeta and 13 Jbeta. Sequencing was performed with immunoSEQ multiplex PCR; in TCRdb, only in-frame clones are kept and a portion is missing. The sample table sets out 130,000 or so clones. The sample consisted of PBMCs. These receptors originate from a woman in her late teens or twenties in good health and CMV-seronegative.

This chain joins TRBV25-1 and TRBJ2-1, with D possibly being TRBD2 (5 bases). This CDR3 has 16 residues. V dropped 3 bases and J dropped 7 bases, with 19 bases sitting between them. Germline CDR1 MGHDK, CDR2 SYGVNS. The CDR3 spells CASSDVRVASRNEQFF. CDR3 nucleotides: TGTGCCAGCAGTGATGTGCGGGTAGCATCCCGGAATGAGCAGTTCTTC.

The chain employs TRBV15 and TRBJ1-6; unclear D gene. Germline V gives CDR1 LNHNV, CDR2 YYDKDF (reference sequence). The CDR3 covers 16 residues. V was cut by 0 bases and J by 5 bases, with 11 bases left in between. CDR3 sequence: CATSRDRTDHNSPLHF. CDR3 DNA sequence: TGTGCCACCAGCAGAGATAGAACCGATCATAATTCACCCCTCCACTTT.

This chain uses TRBV5-1 with TRBJ2-7; no firm D call. CDR1 is SGHRS, CDR2 YFSETQ, per germline. V was shortened by 0 bases and J by 3 bases, with 25 bases between the two germline ends. The CDR3 has 19 residues. CDR3 DNA: TGCGCCAGCAGCTTGGATCACGAACCCTCAAGACGGGTGCACTACGAGCAGTACGTC. Residues: CASSLDHEPSRRVHYEQYV.

The chain carries TRBV27 and TRBJ1-2; weak D call: TRBD1 (5 bases). The CDR3 sequence is 15 residues long. Looked up from germline, CDR1 is MNHEY and CDR2 is SMNVEV (reference sequence). Trimming took 7 bases from V and 2 from J, leaving 17 bases between them. The CDR3 loop reads CASTSRPGLNYGYTF. CDR3 bases: TGTGCCAGCACCTCACGACCGGGACTCAACTATGGCTACACCTTC.

J is TRBJ2-2 and V is TRBV7-9; 8 bases map to TRBD2. V lost 4 bases and J lost 3; bases outside the gene matches: 7. The germline gives CDR1 SEHNR, CDR2 FQNEAQ (reference sequence). The CDR3 consists of 16 residues. The CDR3 loop reads CASSSLGSGDTGELFF. CDR3 DNA sequence: TGTGCCAGCAGCTCCCTGGGTAGCGGGGACACCGGGGAGCTGTTTTTT.

V gene TRBV7-9 combines with J gene TRBJ1-4; no definite D call. Trimming stripped 7 bases from V and 0 bases from J, with 15 bases between. Looked up from germline, CDR1 is SEHNR and CDR2 is FQNEAQ (reference sequence). The CDR3 is 16 amino acids. The CDR3 spells CASNSHRTATNEKLFF. The CDR3, as DNA: TGTGCCAGCAACTCACACAGAACTGCAACTAATGAAAAACTGTTTTTT.

The rearrangement joins TRBV6-1 to TRBJ1-3; D gene uncertain. Trimming stripped 8 bases from V and 4 bases from J, with 18 bases between. CDR1 is MNHNS and CDR2 is SASEGT in the germline V gene. The CDR3 sequence is 15 residues long. CDR3 nucleotide sequence: TGTGCCAGCCGGAGGACCTGGACGGCAGGAAACACCATATATTTT. It is translated as CASRRTWTAGNTIYF.

The chain combines TRBV5-4 with TRBJ2-3, with a possible D match to TRBD1 (6 bases). Trimming took off 4 bases at V and 5 bases at J, with 11 bases between the two ends. The CDR3 loop spans 13 amino acids. CDR1 and CDR2 from the germline V gene are SGHNT and YYREEE (reference sequence). Written as DNA, the CDR3 is TGTGCCAGCAGCGTACAGGGTGGAGATACGCAGTATTTT. It specifies CASSVQGGDTQYF.

V and J are TRBV5-1 and TRBJ2-1; D remains unclear. This CDR3 region has 14 residues. The germline V gene encodes CDR1 SGHRS and CDR2 YFSETQ. V dropped 0 bases and J dropped 6 bases, with 10 bases sitting between them. Here the CDR3 DNA reads TGCGCCAGCAGCTTGGGAGAGCCCTCCAATGAGCAGTTCTTC. Translation gives CASSLGEPSNEQFF.

The CDR3, as DNA: TGTGCCAGCAGTTACTCGAACAGGGTTGTCCTTGGCTACACCTTC. It specifies CASSYSNRVVLGYTF. The chain carries TRBV6-6 and TRBJ1-2, with D possibly being TRBD1 (6 bases). The CDR3 sequence is 15 residues long. Germline V gene sequence: CDR1 MNHNY, CDR2 SVGAGI (reference sequence). V lost 0 bases and J lost 7, with 15 bases in between.

The chain couples TRBV6-1 to TRBJ1-2, with D unresolved. The CDR3 runs 16 residues. The germline V and J ends were trimmed by 1 base and 4 bases, with 16 bases remaining between them. The germline gives CDR1 MNHNS, CDR2 SASEGT. The CDR3 DNA sequence: TGTGCCAGCAGTGAAGGTATCGGGGTAACTGGCTATGGCTACACCTTC. Amino acids: CASSEGIGVTGYGYTF.

The chain recombines TRBV7-9 with TRBJ1-4; D is possibly TRBD1 (6 bases). V dropped 5 bases and J dropped 8 bases, with 12 bases sitting between them. The germline gives CDR1 SEHNR, CDR2 FQNEAQ (reference sequence). This CDR3 is built from 13 residues. In DNA form, the CDR3 reads TGTGCCAGCAGCGTTGGGGGCTACGAAAAACTGTTTTTT. It is translated as CASSVGGYEKLFF.

The chain couples TRBV2 to TRBJ2-3, with D maybe TRBD2 (5 bases). V was cut by 8 bases and J by 2 bases, with 20 bases left in between. CDR1 SNHLY and CDR2 FYNNEI come from the germline V gene. The CDR3 has 16 amino acids. The CDR3 sequence is CASPREGSSSTDTQYF. The CDR3 DNA reads as TGTGCCAGCCCACGAGAGGGCTCCAGTTCCACAGATACGCAGTATTTT.

This chain uses TRBV9 with TRBJ2-5, with D possibly being TRBD2 (6 bases). With the DNA end fitting TRBJ2-7 better, the J assignment may be wrong. The CDR3 contains 15 residues. Germline lookup yields CDR1 SGDLS and CDR2 YYNGEE. The CDR3 reads CASSGAEGRPYEQYF. The CDR3 DNA reads as TGTGCCAGCAGCGGGGCGGAGGGCAGACCCTACGAGCAGTACTTC.

This sequence joins TRBV4-3 and TRBJ2-3; the D is unclear. The V gene lost 0 bases and the J gene lost 3 bases, with 13 bases spanning the gap. The CDR3 totals 16 residues. The germline V gene has CDR1 LGHNA and CDR2 YSLEER. CDR3 residues: CASSQDAGGHTDTQYF. The CDR3 nucleotides read TGCGCCAGCAGCCAAGATGCTGGCGGCCATACAGATACGCAGTATTTT.

This chain connects TRBV11-2 to TRBJ1-1; D ambiguous. The V end was cut by 3 bases, the J end by 2 bases, with 10 bases between. The CDR3 runs 14 residues. The germline V gene encodes CDR1 SGHAT and CDR2 FQNNGV. In DNA, the CDR3 is TGTGCCAGCAGCTTGGGAGTACGAAACACTGAAGCTTTCTTT. Encoded protein: CASSLGVRNTEAFF.

The rearrangement links TRBV27 to TRBJ1-1, with unresolved D. The V gene's germline CDR1 is MNHEY and CDR2 SMNVEV (reference sequence). The CDR3 contains 15 residues. V was clipped by 3 bases and J by 6 bases, with 17 bases between them. CDR3 sequence: CASSLDFRGWAEAFF. Written as DNA, the CDR3 is TGTGCCAGCAGTTTGGACTTCCGGGGTTGGGCTGAAGCTTTCTTT.

The CDR3 spells CASSAPPNTEAFF. In DNA form, the CDR3 reads TGTGCCAGCAGCGCTCCCCCGAACACTGAAGCTTTCTTT. The V call is TRBV9, the J call TRBJ1-1; D not resolved. Germline CDR1 and CDR2: SGDLS and YYNGEE. V was cut by 3 bases and J by 1 base, with 7 bases left in between. The CDR3 consists of 13 residues.

In the case of this clone: Its ends do not fully match the called genes, so a read error is possible. V gene TRBV7-7 combines with J gene TRBJ2-5; 7 bases align to TRBD2. The CDR3 has 13 residues. CDR1 is SSHAT, CDR2 FNYEAQ, per germline (reference sequence). The CDR3 DNA follows: TGTGCTAGCAGCTTCGCGGGAGAGGAGACCCAGTACTTC. Its translation is CASSFAGEETQYF.

The gene calls are TRBV6-1 and TRBJ2-3, with 7 bases aligning to TRBD1. The CDR3 contains 15 residues. The V gene's germline CDR1 is MNHNS and CDR2 SASEGT. V shed 3 bases and J 3 bases; nucleotides not matched to a gene: 6. Here the CDR3 reads CASSETGSWTDTQYF. CDR3 DNA sequence: TGTGCCAGCAGTGAGACAGGGAGTTGGACAGATACGCAGTATTTT.

CDR3 sequence: CASTGGRGNTGELFF. The CDR3 DNA follows: TGTGCCAGCACCGGCGGGAGAGGGAACACCGGGGAGCTGTTTTTT. The V gene is TRBV2, the J gene TRBJ2-2; 7 nucleotides agree with TRBD2. The ends lost 7 bases at V and 1 base at J; junction bases unmatched: 6. The CDR3 length is 15 residues. The germline CDR1 and CDR2 sequences are SNHLY and FYNNEI.

Concerning this clone itself: The same CDR3 arises from other DNA sequences in this sample as well. The chain has TRBV14 and TRBJ2-1, with D perhaps matching TRBD2 (6 bases). Trimming left V 1 base short and J 2 bases short, with 6 bases between. This CDR3 comprises 14 residues. Germline lookup yields CDR1 SGHDN and CDR2 FVKESK. CDR3: CASSQGLAYNEQFF. In DNA form, the CDR3 reads TGTGCCAGCAGCCAAGGACTAGCCTACAATGAGCAGTTCTTC.

The chain combines TRBV7-8 with TRBJ2-5, with D maybe TRBD2 (5 bases). The J call may be wrong; the DNA end is better matched by TRBJ2-7. CDR3 length: 16 amino acids. The germline V gene has CDR1 SGHVS and CDR2 FQNEAQ. The CDR3 loop is CASSPGRDLRTYEQYF. The DNA of the CDR3 is TGTGCCAGCAGCCCAGGAAGGGATCTAAGGACTTACGAGCAGTACTTC.

This chain connects TRBV9 to TRBJ1-1; D is unclear. CDR1 and CDR2 from the germline V gene are SGDLS and YYNGEE. The CDR3 contains 14 residues. V lost 0 bases, J lost 2 bases, and 8 bases lay in between. CDR3 DNA: TGTGCCAGCAGCGTAGAAGGACTAAACACTGAAGCTTTCTTT. Translation: CASSVEGLNTEAFF. The complete variable domain, with remaining parts taken from reference TRBV9 and TRBJ1-1, reads DSGVTQTPKHLITATGQRVTLRCSPRSGDLSVYWYQQSLDQGLQFLIQYYNGEERAKGNILERFSAQQFPDLHSELNLSSLELGDSALYFCASSVEGLNTEAFFGQGTRLTVV.

As regards this clone: At one of its ends the junction is not consistent with the germline gene, which may arise from a read error. This rearrangement joins TRBV7-7 to TRBJ2-1; 9 positions match TRBD2. Germline V lookup: CDR1 SSHAT, CDR2 FNYEAQ (reference sequence). The CDR3 runs to 14 residues. This CDR3 reads CASSLGGTSSEQFF. In nucleotides, the CDR3 is TGTGCTAGCAGCTTGGGGGGGACTAGCAGTGAGCAGTTCTTC.

V gene TRBV27 combines with J gene TRBJ2-5; the D is unclear. From germline, CDR1 is MNHEY and CDR2 SMNVEV (reference sequence). CDR3 length: 13 amino acids. Deletions cut 6 bases from V and 3 bases from J, with 11 bases between. The CDR3 protein is CASSQRSKETQYF. Written as DNA, the CDR3 is TGTGCCAGCAGCCAGAGGTCGAAAGAGACCCAGTACTTC.

The genes are TRBV16 and TRBJ1-1; D gene unclear. Trimming stripped 4 bases from V and 2 bases from J, with 14 bases between. Germline lookup yields CDR1 KGHSY and CDR2 FQNENV. There are 15 residues in the CDR3. CDR3 residues: CASSPAGRSNTEAFF. The CDR3 nucleotides are TGTGCCAGCAGCCCTGCAGGCAGATCAAACACTGAAGCTTTCTTT.